This TCR beta chain derives from a study of response to subunit inactivated influenza vaccine. Study-level points and caveats: The study's authors posited that every seasonal influenza vaccination enlists few new T cells.

In germline, CDR1 is SGHAT, CDR2 FQNNGV. The V end lost 4 bases, the J end lost 5 bases, and 9 bases lay between the germline ends. This CDR3 comprises 12 residues. A single count supports this clonotype. Its specificity is unknown. TCRdb reanalysed the RT-PCR reads using MiXCR and keeps one entry per CDR3 protein. The data contain 710,000 or so distinct CDR3 sequences, 15% to 17% of them seen just once; the ten biggest clones take up about 9.9%. This receptor was identified in a man between 50 and 59 years old who received an inactivated influenza vaccine. The material sequenced was PBMCs from blood, taken about 13 days after vaccination. The chain uses TRBV11-2 and TRBJ2-7, with D unresolved. CDR3 protein: CASSSDWDEQYF. The CDR3 DNA is TGTGCCAGCAGCTCAGATTGGGACGAGCAGTACTTC.